This section outlines one T cell receptor (beta chain) sequence together with its context. At one of its ends the junction is not consistent with the germline gene, which may arise from a read error. This sample was taken from a study of T cell repertoires in breast cancer. During the second nested PCR, blocking oligonucleotides suppressed genes that were not paired. One entry per CDR3 protein results from TCRdb running MiXCR on the emulsion pairing reads. The sample gives about 40,000 distinct CDR3 sequences, 45% of which show up once; around three fifths is in the top ten. This CDR3 has 15 residues. Per germline, CDR1 MNHEY and CDR2 SVGEGT. The expanded emulsion RT-PCR method captured paired alpha and beta chains from CD8+ T cells.

The V gene is TRBV6-2 or TRBV6-3, the J gene TRBJ1-1, with D unclear. This sequence was found in a pool of human donors with breast cancer or a healthy control (not recorded which). Specimen: CD8+ T cells. Here the CDR3 reads CAGSWGDQHSTEAFF. CDR3 sequence (DNA): TGTGCCGGCAGCTGGGGTGACCAGCATTCCACTGAAGCTTTCTTT.